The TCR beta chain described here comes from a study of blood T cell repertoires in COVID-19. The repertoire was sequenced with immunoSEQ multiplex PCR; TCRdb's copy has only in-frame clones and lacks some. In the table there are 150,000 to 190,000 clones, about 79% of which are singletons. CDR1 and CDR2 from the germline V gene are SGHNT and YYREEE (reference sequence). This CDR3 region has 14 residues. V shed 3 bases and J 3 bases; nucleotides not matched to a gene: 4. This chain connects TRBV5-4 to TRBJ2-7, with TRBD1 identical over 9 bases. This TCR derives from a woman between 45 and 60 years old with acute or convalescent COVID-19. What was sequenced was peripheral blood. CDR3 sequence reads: CASSSTGGDYEQYF. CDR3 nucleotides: TGTGCCAGCAGCTCAACAGGGGGCGACTACGAGCAGTACTTC. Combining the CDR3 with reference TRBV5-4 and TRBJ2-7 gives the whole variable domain ETGVTQSPTHLIKTRGQQVTLRCSSQSGHNTVSWYQQALGQGPQFIFQYYREEENGRGNFPPRFSGLQFPNYSSELNVNALELDDSALYLCASSSTGGDYEQYFGPGTRLTVT.